Below, 15 T cell receptor beta chains from the same sample are listed, as sequenced in a study of T cell repertoires in cytomegalovirus infection. TCRdb used MiXCR to reprocess the reads, holding one entry per CDR3 protein. Here the sample spans 250,000 to 300,000 distinct CDR3 sequences, roughly an eighth being singletons. Sequenced material: PBMCs. These receptors came from a human donor in good health (CMV status not recorded). Some clones in this sample may be carry-over from other donors' samples.

V is TRBV4-2 and J is TRBJ2-1; possible D gene TRBD2, 7 bases. Germline CDR1 is LGHNA and CDR2 is YNFKEQ. The CDR3 extends over 15 amino acids. Trimming left V 0 bases short and J 7 bases short, with 13 bases between. CDR3 protein: CASSQEGGRFNEQFF. The CDR3 DNA reads as TGTGCCAGCAGCCAAGAGGGGGGGCGATTTAATGAGCAGTTCTTC.

This chain links TRBV6-2 or TRBV6-3 with TRBJ2-2; 10 positions match TRBD1. The CDR3 runs to 15 residues. CDR1 and CDR2 from the germline V gene are MNHEY and SVGEGT. V was clipped by 7 bases and J by 5 bases; unmatched bases: 7. CDR3 region: CASNWGQGRTGELFF. The CDR3 DNA is TGTGCCAGCAATTGGGGACAGGGGCGGACCGGGGAGCTGTTTTTT.

This clonotype occurred many times. The rearrangement joins TRBV7-2 to TRBJ2-7; 7 nucleotides align to TRBD2. V lost 3 bases, J lost 0 bases, and 5 bases stayed unmatched. CDR3 size: 15 residues. Germline V gene sequence: CDR1 SGHTA, CDR2 FQGNSA. The CDR3 nucleotides read TGTGCCAGCAGCTTTTTAGCGGGTCCCTCCTACGAGCAGTACTTC. This sequence encodes CASSFLAGPSYEQYF.

The chain uses TRBV20-1 and TRBJ2-7, with D perhaps TRBD2 (6 bases). The CDR3 is made up of 14 amino acids. V lost 1 base and J 2 bases, leaving 12 bases between the germline ends. Per germline, CDR1 DFQATT and CDR2 SNEGSKA (reference sequence). Here the CDR3 reads CSARGGTGTYEQYF. Here the CDR3 DNA reads TGCAGTGCTAGAGGTGGGACTGGTACCTACGAGCAGTACTTC.

This clonotype was seen more than once but under ten times. This sequence joins TRBV20-1 and TRBJ1-5; no clear D gene. This CDR3 contains 16 residues. V lost 0 bases, J lost 4 bases, and 16 bases lay in between. The germline V gene has CDR1 DFQATT and CDR2 SNEGSKA (reference sequence). The CDR3 protein is CSAREVGRTSNQPQHF. In DNA form, the CDR3 reads TGCAGTGCTAGAGAAGTCGGGAGGACTTCGAATCAGCCCCAGCATTTT.

In this sample, this clonotype turned up a few times. V gene TRBV5-1 combines with J gene TRBJ1-3; D ambiguous. CDR3 length equals 16 residues. The V gene lost 0 bases and the J gene lost 1 base, with 11 bases spanning the gap. Germline CDR1 and CDR2: SGHRS and YFSETQ. This CDR3 reads CASSLAPFGSGNTIYF. The CDR3 DNA reads TGCGCCAGCAGCTTGGCCCCGTTTGGATCTGGAAACACCATATATTTT.

This clonotype came up many times. This sequence joins TRBV25-1 and TRBJ1-1; the D is unclear. Germline CDR1 is MGHDK and CDR2 is SYGVNS. The CDR3 is 10 amino acids. Trimming pared 7 bases from V and 11 bases from J, leaving 11 bases between. CDR3 nucleotides: TGTGCCAGCATAGGGAAGAACGCTTTCTTT. Translating gives CASIGKNAFF.

Many counts were recorded for this clonotype. This chain links TRBV7-9 with TRBJ2-2; 8 bases fit TRBD1. After removal of 3 bases from V and 0 bases from J, the junction contained 3 bases not matched to a gene. Germline V CDR1 and CDR2: SEHNR, FQNEAQ (reference sequence). This CDR3 comprises 16 residues. In DNA form, the CDR3 reads TGTGCCAGCAGCTTCCCAGGGGGCTCGAACACCGGGGAGCTGTTTTTT. It translates to CASSFPGGSNTGELFF.

This clonotype occurred many times. V usage is TRBV7-2 and J usage is TRBJ2-5, with D tentatively TRBD1 (5 bases). The CDR3 spans 14 residues. Trimming removed 2 bases at V and 5 bases at J, with 12 bases between. CDR1 and CDR2 (germline): SGHTA, FQGNSA. The CDR3 DNA is TGTGCCAGCAGCTTATTGGGGCACGGCGAGACCCAGTACTTC. The encoded protein is CASSLLGHGETQYF. Based on the CDR3 plus reference TRBV7-2 and TRBJ2-5, the full variable domain is GAGVSQSPSNKVTEKGKDVELRCDPISGHTALYWYRQSLGQGLEFLIYFQGNSAPDKSGLPSDRFSAERTGGSVSTLTIQRTQQEDSAVYLCASSLLGHGETQYFGPGTRLLVL.

This clonotype has ten or more counts. This chain connects TRBV7-3 to TRBJ2-2; possible D gene TRBD2, 6 bases. Trimming removed 6 bases from V and 8 bases from J, with 19 bases in between. Germline values: CDR1 SGHTA, CDR2 FQGTGA. The CDR3 consists of 15 residues. CDR3 sequence reads: CASSTGTPKRGELFF. Written as DNA, the CDR3 is TGTGCCAGCAGTACCGGGACTCCAAAGAGGGGGGAGCTGTTTTTT. The full variable domain, rest sourced from reference TRBV7-3 and TRBJ2-2, is GAGVSQTPSNKVTEKGKYVELRCDPISGHTALYWYRQSLGQGPEFLIYFQGTGAADDSGLPNDRFFAVRPEGSVSTLKIQRTERGDSAVYLCASSTGTPKRGELFFGEGSRLTVL.

Worth noting for this clonotype: This clone may be a read error of a much larger clone one base away. This sequence joins TRBV7-4 and TRBJ2-7; D unresolved. The CDR3 runs to 11 residues. Germline loops: CDR1 SGHVT, CDR2 SQSDAQ. The CDR3 coding sequence is TGTGCCAGCAGCAACTCCTCCGAGCAGTACTTC. Its protein is CASSNSSEQYF.

V usage is TRBV19 and J usage is TRBJ1-5; D is unresolved. This CDR3 has 16 amino acids. With 3 bases removed from V and 6 bases from J, the gap between germline ends came to 18 bases. Germline values: CDR1 LNHDA, CDR2 SQIVND (reference sequence). The CDR3 DNA reads as TGTGCCAGTAGTATTAGGGAACCGGTTTTCGGTCAGCCCCAGCATTTT. It yields the protein CASSIREPVFGQPQHF.

This clonotype was seen at least ten times. This rearrangement joins TRBV7-2 to TRBJ1-6, with D uncertain. The CDR3 length is 15 residues. Germline CDR1 SGHTA, CDR2 FQGNSA. The V end lost 5 bases, the J end lost 4 bases, and 12 bases lay between the germline ends. CDR3 sequence reads: CASSTGAEYNSPLHF. CDR3 nucleotide sequence: TGTGCCAGCAGCACGGGTGCGGAATATAATTCACCCCTCCACTTT.

This clonotype showed up just a few times. J is TRBJ2-7 and V is TRBV29-1; TRBD2 might be the D (6 bases). The CDR3 sequence is 13 residues long. Germline V gene data show CDR1 as SQVTM and CDR2 as ANQGSEA. Trimming removed 5 bases at V and 2 bases at J, with 13 bases between. This CDR3 is CSVSGTAAYEQYF. The CDR3 bases are TGCAGCGTTTCTGGGACTGCCGCCTACGAGCAGTACTTC.

This clonotype was recorded many times. This rearrangement joins TRBV10-1 to TRBJ1-1, with a weak D call TRBD1 (5 bases). The CDR3 covers 13 residues. V shed 2 bases and J shed 7 bases, with 11 bases lying between them. CDR1 WNHNN and CDR2 SYGVQD come from the germline V gene (reference sequence). CDR3 bases: TGCGCCAGCAGTGAGAGGGACGGCCGTGAAGCTTTCTTT. Protein: CASSERDGREAFF.